The following is a T cell receptor beta chain sequence with its context. Molecular barcoded adaptors covering alpha/delta and beta/gamma chains were used on approximately 400 ng RNA. TCRdb recomputed calls from the reads with MiXCR, one row per CDR3 protein. The sample holds 62,000 or so distinct CDR3 sequences, around a fifth seen once. This sample was taken from a study of read filtering for tumor transcriptome and immune sequencing. The CDR3 runs to 14 residues. The germline V and J ends were trimmed by 6 bases and 1 base, with 10 bases remaining between them. The chain combines TRBV12-3 or TRBV12-4 with TRBJ2-4, with D maybe TRBD1 (5 bases). The receptor was isolated from a donor at least 40 years old with multiple myeloma. The specimen was a population of CD138-negative cells sorted from bone marrow. The CDR3 region is CASSEGAAKNIQYF. CDR3 DNA sequence: TGTGCCAGCAGCGAAGGGGCGGCCAAAAACATTCAGTACTTC.